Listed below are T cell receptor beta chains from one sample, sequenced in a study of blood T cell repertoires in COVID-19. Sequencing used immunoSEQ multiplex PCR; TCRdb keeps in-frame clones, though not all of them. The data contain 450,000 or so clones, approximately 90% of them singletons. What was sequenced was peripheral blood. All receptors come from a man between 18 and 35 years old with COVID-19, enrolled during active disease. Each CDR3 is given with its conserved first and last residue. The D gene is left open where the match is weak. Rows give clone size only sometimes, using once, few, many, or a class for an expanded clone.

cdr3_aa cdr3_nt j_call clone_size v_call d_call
CASSGIAGGRYYEQYF TGTGCCAGCAGCGGGATAGCCGGGGGGCGATACTACGAGCAGTACTTC TRBJ2-7 once TRBV11-3 .
CASSLEWRGGLETQYF TGCGCCAGCAGCTTGGAATGGCGGGGGGGCCTGGAGACCCAGTACTTC TRBJ2-5 . TRBV5-1 TRBD2
CASSDRYANQPQHF TGTGCCAGCAGCGACAGGTACGCCAATCAGCCCCAGCATTTT TRBJ1-5 . TRBV2 .
CASSLDSSTDTQYF TGTGCCAGCAGCTTGGATTCTAGCACAGATACGCAGTATTTT TRBJ2-3 . TRBV5-4 .
CASSQQGPWDTEAFF TGTGCCAGCAGCCAACAGGGGCCGTGGGACACTGAAGCTTTCTTT TRBJ1-1 . TRBV5-5 TRBD1
CAISSTGTGTLYEQYF TGTGCCATCAGTTCCACCGGGACAGGGACATTGTACGAGCAGTACTTC TRBJ2-7 . TRBV10-3 TRBD1
CASSPRRQGSYEQYF TGTGCCAGCAGCCCTCGTCGACAGGGAAGCTACGAGCAGTACTTC TRBJ2-7 . TRBV7-2 TRBD1
CSVETERSEQYF TGCAGCGTTGAAACTGAAAGGAGCGAGCAGTACTTC TRBJ2-7 . TRBV29-1 .
CASTRGLASDTQYF TGTGCCAGCACCCGAGGACTAGCGAGCGATACGCAGTATTTT TRBJ2-3 . TRBV6-5 TRBD2
CASSLWGPGSNQPQHF TGTGCCAGCAGTCTTTGGGGGCCTGGGAGCAATCAGCCCCAGCATTTT TRBJ1-5 . TRBV27 .
CASSREGYQPQHF TGTGCCAGCAGTCGGGAAGGGTATCAGCCCCAGCATTTT TRBJ1-5 . TRBV9 .
CASSRLSYEQYF TGTGCCAGCAGCCGGTTATCCTACGAGCAGTACTTC TRBJ2-7 . TRBV7-8 .
CASSTTQGDFGGYTF TGTGCCAGCAGTACGACCCAGGGGGATTTTGGTGGCTACACCTTC TRBJ1-2 . TRBV6-5 TRBD1
CASRLSRGTEAFF TGTGCCAGCAGGTTGAGCAGGGGAACTGAAGCTTTCTTT TRBJ1-1 . TRBV27 .
CASSPSPGQGASEQFF TGTGCCAGCAGCCCTTCACCGGGACAGGGGGCTTCTGAGCAGTTCTTC TRBJ2-1 . TRBV9 TRBD1
CASSPGQGGFSEGYTF TGTGCCAGCAGTCCGGGACAGGGTGGATTCTCGGAGGGCTACACCTTC TRBJ1-2 . TRBV2 TRBD1
CASSHPLRNEQFF TGTGCCAGCAGCCACCCTCTGAGGAATGAGCAGTTCTTC TRBJ2-1 . TRBV12-3/TRBV12-4 .
CASSPGQARYEQYF TGTGCCAGCAGCCCCGGACAGGCCCGCTACGAGCAGTACTTC TRBJ2-7 . TRBV13 TRBD1
CASSLVTGTYNEQFF TGTGCCAGCAGCTTAGTGACAGGAACCTACAATGAGCAGTTCTTC TRBJ2-1 . TRBV7-9 .
CASSSPGQEAYEQYF TGTGCCAGCAGTAGTCCGGGACAGGAAGCCTACGAGCAGTACTTC TRBJ2-7 . TRBV6-5 TRBD1
CASSPRGQGIYSNQPQHF TGTGCCAGCTCACCGCGGGGACAGGGAATATATAGCAATCAGCCCCAGCATTTT TRBJ1-5 . TRBV18 TRBD1
CASSERLAGTDTQYF TGTGCCAGCAGTGAAAGACTAGCGGGCACAGATACGCAGTATTTT TRBJ2-3 . TRBV2 TRBD2
CASSQERLAGEAGELFF TGTGCCAGCAGCCAAGAGCGGCTAGCGGGAGAGGCCGGGGAGCTGTTTTTT TRBJ2-2 . TRBV3-1/TRBV3-2 TRBD2
CAWSVPGGRRTQYF TGTGCCTGGAGTGTGCCAGGGGGGAGGCGGACCCAGTACTTC TRBJ2-5 few TRBV30 .
CASSLELAGAPNEQFF TGTGCCAGCAGCTTAGAACTAGCGGGGGCCCCCAATGAGCAGTTCTTC TRBJ2-1 . TRBV7-8 TRBD2
CASSLAGRTGIISYEQYF TGTGCCAGCAGCTTAGCCGGGAGAACGGGCATCATCTCCTACGAGCAGTACTTC TRBJ2-7 . TRBV7-6 .
CASSLYRGTGETQYF TGTGCCAGCAGCTTATACAGGGGGACCGGAGAGACCCAGTACTTC TRBJ2-5 once TRBV11-2 TRBD1
CASTNSASAGETQYF TGCGCCAGCACCAACTCGGCTAGCGCGGGCGAGACCCAGTACTTC TRBJ2-5 . TRBV5-1 .
CASSLRGTRNEKLFF TGTGCCAGCAGCTTAAGGGGGACAAGGAATGAAAAACTGTTTTTT TRBJ1-4 . TRBV7-9 .
CASARIRDRGYEQYF TGTGCCAGCGCCCGGATAAGGGACAGGGGATACGAGCAGTACTTC TRBJ2-7 . TRBV27 TRBD1
CASSLVHPNTGELFF TGCGCCAGCAGCTTGGTTCATCCGAACACCGGGGAGCTGTTTTTT TRBJ2-2 few TRBV5-1 .
CASSEAPGLNQPQHF TGTGCCAGCAGTGAAGCGCCAGGGCTCAATCAGCCCCAGCATTTT TRBJ1-5 . TRBV6-1 .
CASSLWTGGLGNTEAFF TGTGCCAGCTCACTTTGGACAGGGGGATTAGGGAACACTGAAGCTTTCTTT TRBJ1-1 . TRBV18 TRBD1
CATSDSTATQPQHF TGTGCCACCAGTGATTCGACAGCGACTCAGCCCCAGCATTTT TRBJ1-5 . TRBV24-1 .
CASSLVGQGFSYEQYF TGTGCCAGCAGCTTAGTGGGACAGGGCTTTTCCTACGAGCAGTACTTC TRBJ2-7 few TRBV7-9 TRBD1
CASSHLNRGRWADTQYF TGTGCCAGCAGCCATCTCAACCGGGGTCGTTGGGCAGATACGCAGTATTTT TRBJ2-3 . TRBV3-1/TRBV3-2 .
CASSLGGGQSNQPQHF TGTGCCAGCAGTTTAGGGGGGGGCCAAAGCAATCAGCCCCAGCATTTT TRBJ1-5 . TRBV6-5 .
CASSEGHRGYTF TGTGCCAGCAGTGAAGGACATCGAGGCTACACCTTC TRBJ1-2 . TRBV6-1 .
CASSRPQGADEKLFF TGTGCCAGCAGCAGGCCCCAGGGGGCGGATGAAAAACTGTTTTTT TRBJ1-4 . TRBV7-9 TRBD1
CAIMTSGGNEQFF TGTGCCATCATGACTAGCGGGGGTAATGAGCAGTTCTTC TRBJ2-1 . TRBV10-3 TRBD2
CASSDETTIFKQYF TGTGCCAGCAGTGACGAGACTACAATATTCAAGCAGTACTTC TRBJ2-7 . TRBV2 .
CASSLRPSGTLGNEQFF TGTGCCAGCAGCTTAAGGCCTAGCGGGACCCTGGGCAATGAGCAGTTCTTC TRBJ2-1 . TRBV11-3 TRBD2
CASGLDRVRSSDTQYF TGTGCCAGCGGACTTGATAGGGTGCGTTCGTCGGATACGCAGTATTTT TRBJ2-3 . TRBV5-4 .
CATSDQRQGPETQYF TGTGCCACCAGTGACCAGAGGCAGGGGCCAGAGACCCAGTACTTC TRBJ2-5 . TRBV24-1 .
CASSRVSGSRSSGNTIYF TGCGCCAGCAGCCGAGTTTCAGGGTCAAGAAGCTCTGGAAACACCATATATTTT TRBJ1-3 . TRBV4-1 .
CASSLRTGVGELFF TGCGCCAGCAGCTTGAGGACAGGGGTCGGGGAGCTGTTTTTT TRBJ2-2 . TRBV5-1 TRBD1
CASSRVRDTPLHSPLHF TGTGCCAGCAGTCGCGTCAGGGACACACCCCTGCATTCACCCCTCCACTTT TRBJ1-6 . TRBV6-6 .
CASSQQGAGVPNIQYF TGCGCCAGCAGCCAACAGGGGGCGGGAGTGCCAAACATTCAGTACTTC TRBJ2-4 . TRBV4-1 .
CASSQSDSSLSGGYTF TGCGCCAGCAGCCAAAGTGACAGCTCTTTATCGGGCGGCTACACCTTC TRBJ1-2 . TRBV4-1 .
CASSMLVQGQGKYRAVPHEQYF TGTGCCAGTAGTATGTTGGTACAGGGACAGGGGAAATATCGGGCAGTCCCTCACGAGCAGTACTTC TRBJ2-7 . TRBV19 TRBD1
CASSLVAGGNTIYF TGCGCCAGCAGCTTGGTGGCAGGAGGAAACACCATATATTTT TRBJ1-3 . TRBV5-1 .
CASSLDRERTEAFF TGTGCCAGCAGCCTTGACAGGGAGCGGACTGAAGCTTTCTTT TRBJ1-1 . TRBV5-4 TRBD1
CASSHNNLPGTSHHYNEQFF TGCGCCAGCAGCCACAATAATCTCCCCGGGACTAGCCATCACTACAATGAGCAGTTCTTC TRBJ2-1 . TRBV4-1 TRBD2
CASSEWSGKQETQYF TGTGCCAGCAGTGAATGGTCAGGTAAACAAGAGACCCAGTACTTC TRBJ2-5 . TRBV6-1 .
CASGLDFQETQYF TGTGCTAGTGGTTTGGATTTCCAGGAGACCCAGTACTTC TRBJ2-5 . TRBV12-5 .
CASSIRGHPNTGELFF TGTGCCAGTAGTATAAGGGGGCATCCAAACACCGGGGAGCTGTTTTTT TRBJ2-2 . TRBV19 TRBD1